Sequencing of this TCR beta chain was carried out in a study of blood T cell repertoires in COVID-19 (dated by TCRdb to 2018 to 2021). Context from the whole study: Samples covering the acute and convalescent phases of COVID-19 were provided by collaborators in the United States, Italy and Spain. The prospective study material was composed of cDNA or gDNA derived from T cells, B-cell-depleted T cells, or PBMCs. The dataset comprised deeply sampled blood TCRbeta repertoires from subjects exposed to, actively infected with, or recovered from COVID-19. The repertoires were made available in a free public database intended to serve as a resource for research on the immune response to SARS-CoV-2. Samples were obtained from the ongoing ImmuneRACE study (first 160 participants) and from 1,254 subjects provided by 6 global collaborators. A de-identified subject ID, COVID-19 status, age in years and sex were almost always included in the sample metadata. Where available, HLA class I and class II types were taken from metadata supplied by the sample provider and were not determined by assay-based typing. What the study reported, not specific to this receptor: Clinical and demographic metadata were provided uncurated, with the amount varying by source and participant.

Enrolling through a virtual design, the prospective study's participants ranged in age from roughly 18 to 100 years and lived across 20 to 25 United States geographic areas. In the prospective study, cohorts were assigned on the basis of participant-reported clinical history obtained from a screening survey and a study questionnaire. ImmuneRACE Cohort 3 recovered participants were defined by two consecutive negative NP/OP PCR tests, healthcare professional clearance, or symptom resolution. In the prospective study, whole blood, serum and a nasopharyngeal or oropharyngeal swab were collected from each participant by mobile phlebotomists. Participants in the prospective study had the option to provide additional blood draws and questionnaires over a roughly 2-month period. Before DNA extraction, prospective study blood samples were shipped either frozen or at room temperature. To note about this clone: Its cognate antigen has yet to be identified. No quality values exist for individual bases; no much larger clone is one base distant. Other DNA sequences within the sample encode an identical CDR3.

TCRbeta CDR3 regions were amplified from genomic DNA using the immunoSEQ Assay, a bias-controlled multiplex PCR. The published analysis was carried out like this. The number of nucleated cells in each sample was estimated from the amplification of reference gene primers within the assay. To quantify the absolute abundance of each unique TCRbeta CDR3 rearrangement, sequence reads were collapsed and filtered. For each sample, productive Simpson clonality was calculated by taking the square root of Simpson's diversity index across productive rearrangements. TCRdb mirrors the immuneACCESS table, restricted to in-frame sequences. Some clones are absent from its copies; in checked studies, under half trace to an unresolved V gene, and the reason for the others is unknown. The DNA was the basis for D and trimming; V, J and clone size are from that table. This sample has roughly 370,000 clones in its table, and 87% of those were observed once. Approximately 9.3% of the sample rests with the top ten.

The CDR3 covers 15 residues, taking in both the cysteine and the phenylalanine. Only CDR3 DNA is held: 45 bases, read in frame from base 1. V sheds 2 bases and J sheds 1 base, leaving 9 bases between their ends. Looking up the germline V gene yields CDR1 SGDLS and CDR2 YYNGEE. This TCR derives from a woman aged 45-59 years who had recovered from COVID-19. Sequencing used PBMCs or T cells enriched from blood (not recorded which). The chain is made from TRBV9 and TRBJ2-2; possibly the D gene is TRBD2, per 6 matching bases. This receptor carries the CDR3 CASSVGDLNTGELFF. The nucleotide sequence is TGTGCCAGCAGCGTGGGGGACTTGAACACCGGGGAGCTGTTTTTT.